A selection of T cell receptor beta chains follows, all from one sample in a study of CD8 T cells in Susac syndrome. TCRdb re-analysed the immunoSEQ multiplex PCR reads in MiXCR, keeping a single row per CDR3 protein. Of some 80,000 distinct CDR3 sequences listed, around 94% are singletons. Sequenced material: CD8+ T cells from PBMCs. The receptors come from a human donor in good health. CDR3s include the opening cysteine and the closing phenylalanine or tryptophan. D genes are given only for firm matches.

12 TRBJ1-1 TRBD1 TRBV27 TGTGCCAGCAAAGGGGGCGGAAAGTTAGCTTTCTTT CASKGGGKLAFF
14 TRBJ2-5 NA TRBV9 TGTGCCAGCAGCGTAGGAGGGGATGTTGAGACCCAGTACTTC CASSVGGDVETQYF
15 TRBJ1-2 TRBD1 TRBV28 TGTGCCAGCAGTTTAATAGGACAGGAGAACTATGGCTACACCTTC CASSLIGQENYGYTF
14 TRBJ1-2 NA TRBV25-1 TGTGCCAGCAGGGGTCGGGTGGATACCTATGGCTACACCTTC CASRGRVDTYGYTF
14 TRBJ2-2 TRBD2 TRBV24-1 TGTGCCACCACGACTAGCGGGAGAACCGGGGAGCTGTTTTTT CATTTSGRTGELFF
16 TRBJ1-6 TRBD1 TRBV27 TGTGCCAGCAGTATCTCCCAGACAGGGGTTAATTCACCCCTCCACTTT CASSISQTGVNSPLHF
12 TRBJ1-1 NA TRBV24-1 TGTGCCACCAGTGTGGGAGGCACTGAAGCTTTCTTT CATSVGGTEAFF
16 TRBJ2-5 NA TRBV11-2 TGTGCCAGCAGCTTAGTAGCGCCTGGGACCGAAGAGACCCAGTACTTC CASSLVAPGTEETQYF
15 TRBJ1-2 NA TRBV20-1 TGCAGTGCTAGAGGTTCGGGAGGCGTGCGCTATGGCTACACCTTC CSARGSGGVRYGYTF
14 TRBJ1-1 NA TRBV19 TGTGCCAGTCGGCGGACGCCAGTGAACACTGAAGCTTTCTTT CASRRTPVNTEAFF